Sequencing of this T cell receptor beta chain was carried out in a study of CD8+ T cells in alopecia areata. Following extraction, RNA underwent reverse transcription to cDNA, which served as the sequencing template. Clones were sequenced by immunoSEQ multiplex PCR, and TCRdb holds only the in-frame ones, with some missing. This table has around 60,000 clones, about 40% appearing once. Deletions cut 10 bases from V and 2 bases from J, with 21 bases between. This CDR3 region has 15 residues. Per germline, CDR1 LNHDA and CDR2 SQIVND (reference sequence). Material for sequencing was NKG2D-low CD8+ T cells sorted from blood. J is TRBJ2-7 and V is TRBV19; TRBD2 might be the D (6 bases). This clonotype was sampled from a human donor with alopecia areata. CDR3 bases: TGTGCCACTTCCTTCGGGACTCCTGGAGCCTACGAGCAGTACTTC. Its translation is CATSFGTPGAYEQYF.